These 4 T cell receptor beta chains were sequenced from one sample in a study of blood T cell repertoires in COVID-19. Sequencing was performed with immunoSEQ multiplex PCR; in TCRdb, only in-frame clones are kept and a portion is missing. This sample has around 300,000 clones; 86% occur once, and the top ten carry about 3%. What was sequenced was peripheral blood. These receptors were collected from a woman aged 30 to 39 with active or convalescent COVID-19.

This clone has only a few counts. The chain employs TRBV9 and TRBJ2-1, with TRBD1 matching 7 bases. Germline CDR1 is SGDLS and CDR2 is YYNGEE. V shed 0 bases, J shed 0 bases, and the junction held 0 bases outside the gene matches. The length of the CDR3 is 15 residues. The CDR3 here is CASSVDRGSYNEQFF. CDR3 nucleotide sequence: TGTGCCAGCAGCGTAGACAGGGGCTCCTACAATGAGCAGTTCTTC.

The chain is built from TRBV4-2 and TRBJ2-2; TRBD2 matches at 10 bases. The CDR3 extends over 15 amino acids. Germline lookup yields CDR1 LGHNA and CDR2 YNFKEQ. Germline trimming cut 4 bases from V and 1 base from J; bases unmatched to any gene: 0. In DNA, the CDR3 is TGTGCCAGCAGCCCTAGCGGGGGGAACACCGGGGAGCTGTTTTTT. Its translation: CASSPSGGNTGELFF.

The rearrangement joins TRBV11-1 to TRBJ2-7; possibly TRBD1 for D (5 bases). From germline, CDR1 is SGHAT and CDR2 FQDESV (reference sequence). The length of the CDR3 is 14 residues. The ends were cut back, 4 bases at V and 1 base at J, with 11 bases in the middle. The CDR3 bases are TGTGCCAGCAGCTCAATCAGGGCATCCTACGAGCAGTACTTC. It translates to CASSSIRASYEQYF.

CDR3 sequence reads: CASSPPPANYGYTF. The DNA of the CDR3 is TGTGCCAGCAGCCCCCCCCCAGCTAACTATGGCTACACCTTC. The chain uses TRBV6-2 or TRBV6-3 and TRBJ1-2; no definite D call. This CDR3 is built from 14 residues. Trimming left V 6 bases short and J 0 bases short, with 11 bases between. Germline assignment: CDR1 MNHEY and CDR2 SVGEGT.